This T cell receptor beta chain was found in a study of CD8 T cells in ankylosing spondylitis (dated by TCRdb to 2017 to 2019). For the study in its entirety: To find TCR variants linked to disease, the study profiled T cell receptor beta repertoires in ankylosing spondylitis patients and healthy donors. The whole study cohort included about a hundred healthy donors and some 27 ankylosing spondylitis patients. Peripheral blood samples were taken, and synovial fluid was additionally collected from ankylosing spondylitis patients. Study-level results and caveats: Some motif variants were previously reported in synovial fluid and blood of reactive arthritis patients, suggesting common disease-initiation mechanisms. Blood from ankylosing spondylitis patients appeared to be characterized by a TCR beta motif composed of roughly eight highly homologous amino acid variants. The disease-linked clones were reported to be significantly enriched in matched synovial fluid samples from ankylosing spondylitis patients. The disease-linked clones had a CD8+ phenotype and were found at relatively low frequencies in peripheral blood.

The reads were generated on an Illumina HiSeq 2500. Quantitative 5'-RACE with molecular barcodes was the method used to prepare the TCR beta libraries. The source study handled its data this way. A new computational method based on a probabilistic model of VDJ rearrangement was used to identify disease-linked TCR variants. In-frame beta chains were kept once TCRdb had trimmed the public reads at Q25 with fastp and called clones with MiXCR. Here each entry gathers all rows of one CDR3 protein and keeps the most common genes and DNA. These V and J calls derive from TCRdb rather than the authors' analysis. The sample data list about 310,000 distinct CDR3 sequences, and more than 20% of these were observed just once. In total, the top ten clones hold roughly 4% of the sample. On this clonotype: Its antigen remains undetermined. Base qualities are not recorded, but no much larger clone differs from it by a single base.

The specimen was blood, either unsorted or a sorted T cell fraction (not recorded which). The sequence came from a female donor with ankylosing spondylitis or in good health (not recorded which).

The sequenced DNA: TGCGCCAGCAGCACCCGGGATGTCTCTCGGGACACTGAAGCTTTCTTT. Its protein product is CASSTRDVSRDTEAFF. Here the chain combines TRBV5-1 and TRBJ1-1; a confident D gene designation cannot be given. The CDR3, cysteine through phenylalanine, is 16 amino acids long. Only the CDR3 DNA stays, 48 bases, in frame from base 1. V and J lose 4 bases and 3 bases, and a span of 19 bases separates them. The germline V gene yields SGHRS for CDR1 and YFSETQ for CDR2.